The present T cell receptor (beta chain) was sequenced within a study of PD-L1 blockade in urothelial cancer. The time point: pretreatment peripheral blood. The CDR3 covers 13 residues. With 5 bases removed from V and 5 bases from J, the gap between germline ends came to 12 bases. In germline, CDR1 is SGHRS, CDR2 YFSETQ. Sequencing was performed with immunoSEQ multiplex PCR; in TCRdb, only in-frame clones are kept and a portion is missing. Counted here are 55,000 to 80,000 clones, approximately 86% occurring once; the ten biggest clones make up under 15%. This TCR derives from a man in his sixties with urothelial cancer. Sequenced here: PBMCs, sampled around atezolizumab (anti-PD-L1) treatment. This sequence joins TRBV5-1 and TRBJ2-3, with D tentatively TRBD1 (6 bases). CDR3 bases: TGCGCCAGCAGAAAGGAAGGGGGAGATACGCAGTATTTT. Encoded protein: CASRKEGGDTQYF.